The clone carrying this T cell receptor (beta chain) has just one count. Each of the patients experienced relapse following autologous stem cell transplantation, and their brentuximab vedotin exposure differed. This record comes from a study of PD-1 blockade in classical Hodgkin lymphoma. The data were produced by immunoSEQ multiplex PCR, yet TCRdb's version contains in-frame clones alone and is incomplete. The data show 25,000 to 35,000 clones, roughly 71% seen once. The V and J ends lost 7 bases and 4 bases, in that order; junction bases with no gene match: 8. Germline lookup yields CDR1 SEHNR and CDR2 FQNEAQ (reference sequence). The CDR3 runs 15 residues.

The input for sequencing was peripheral blood mononuclear cells (PBMCs), taken before the second cycle of nivolumab. The sequence came from a human donor with classical Hodgkin lymphoma. This chain links TRBV7-9 with TRBJ2-7; 12 bases line up with TRBD2. The CDR3 coding sequence is TGTGCCAGCACCCCGGGACTAGCGGGTGAATACGAGCAGTACTTC. Its protein is CASTPGLAGEYEQYF.